Below, 10 T cell receptor beta chains from the same sample are listed, as sequenced in a study of Ad26.COV2.S vaccination and SARS-CoV-2 variants. TCRdb keeps only in-frame clones here, not all; method: immunoSEQ multiplex PCR. Here the sample spans around 400,000 clones, 83% being singletons. Treatment in this sample: roughly 20 received Ad26.COV2.S at low or high dose, single or two shots; several received placebo; per-sample allocation not given. Day 63 after the first vaccine or placebo injection was the time point for sampling. The sequencing here drew on peripheral blood, taken in a trial of Ad26.COV2.S vaccine versus placebo. All receptors come from a person aged 18-65 years who received the Ad26.COV2.S COVID-19 vaccine or a placebo.

The rearrangement joins TRBV18 to TRBJ1-1; D unresolved. The CDR3 is 16 amino acids. Trimming left V 3 bases short and J 4 bases short, with 18 bases between. Germline V gene data show CDR1 as KGHSH and CDR2 as LQKENI. The DNA for the CDR3 is TGTGCCAGCTCACCGACCCCACGCGGGCGGAGCACTGAAGCTTTCTTT. It translates to CASSPTPRGRSTEAFF.

The chain has TRBV5-6 and TRBJ2-3; D remains unclear. CDR1 is SGHDT and CDR2 is YYEEEE in the germline V gene. V lost 0 bases to trimming and J lost 2 bases, with 7 bases between them. The CDR3 extends over 14 amino acids. CDR3 amino acids: CASSLDPFTDTQYF. As DNA, the CDR3 is TGTGCCAGCAGCTTGGATCCATTCACAGATACGCAGTATTTT.

This chain uses TRBV5-5 with TRBJ1-5; no definite D call. Germline V gene sequence: CDR1 SGHKS, CDR2 YYEKEE (reference sequence). The CDR3 is 13 residues long. V shed 4 bases and J shed 3 bases, with 8 bases lying between them. The CDR3 loop is CASSLGFNQPQHF. DNA for the CDR3: TGTGCCAGCAGCCTGGGATTCAATCAGCCCCAGCATTTT.

V usage is TRBV4-1 and J usage is TRBJ2-7; 9 nucleotides align to TRBD1. Germline CDR1 is MGHRA and CDR2 is YSYEKL. Trimming removed 1 base from V and 7 bases from J; junction bases left unmatched: 17. This CDR3 region has 18 residues. The CDR3 loop is CASSQGDPRTGEIGEQYF. Here the CDR3 DNA reads TGCGCCAGCAGCCAAGGGGACCCTCGGACAGGGGAGATTGGGGAGCAGTACTTC.

The chain links TRBV2 to TRBJ1-1; D ambiguous. V was pared by 6 bases and J by 2 bases, with 10 bases between. This CDR3 is built from 13 residues. Germline V CDR1 and CDR2: SNHLY, FYNNEI. The CDR3 spells CASRPEVNTEAFF. CDR3 nucleotides: TGTGCCAGCAGGCCGGAGGTTAACACTGAAGCTTTCTTT.

The V and J genes are TRBV15 and TRBJ1-1; D remains unclear. The V end was cut by 0 bases, the J end by 5 bases, with 10 bases between. The length of the CDR3 is 14 residues. The germline CDR1 and CDR2 sequences are LNHNV and YYDKDF (reference sequence). The DNA for the CDR3 is TGTGCCACCAGCAGAGATCTTCAGGAGACTGAAGCTTTCTTT. Its protein is CATSRDLQETEAFF. The complete variable domain, with remaining parts taken from reference TRBV15 and TRBJ1-1, reads DAMVIQNPRYQVTQFGKPVTLSCSQTLNHNVMYWYQQKSSQAPKLLFHYYDKDFNNEADTPDNFQSRRPNTSFCFLDIRSPGLGDTAMYLCATSRDLQETEAFFGQGTRLTVV.

The V gene is TRBV27, the J gene TRBJ2-5, with D perhaps TRBD1 (5 bases). Trimming took off 5 bases at V and 4 bases at J, with 20 bases between the two ends. The germline CDR1 and CDR2 sequences are MNHEY and SMNVEV (reference sequence). This CDR3 has 16 residues. In nucleotides, the CDR3 is TGTGCCAGCAGTCCATATGGACATCCTTCGGGAGAGACCCAGTACTTC. Its protein product is CASSPYGHPSGETQYF.

The chain joins TRBV19 to TRBJ1-1; perhaps TRBD1 as D (6 bases). Germline-derived CDR1 and CDR2 are LNHDA and SQIVND (reference sequence). This CDR3 region has 15 residues. Trimming shortened V by 9 bases and J by 8 bases, and 25 bases separated the two germline ends. CDR3 loop: CASDDPGHSRSEAFF. Written as DNA, the CDR3 is TGTGCCAGCGACGATCCGGGACATTCCCGATCCGAAGCTTTCTTT.

This chain uses TRBV10-3 with TRBJ1-4; a possible D gene is TRBD1 (6 bases). The CDR3 spans 15 residues. CDR1 ENHRY and CDR2 SYGVKD come from the germline V gene. Trimming cost V 3 bases and J 8 bases, with 16 bases left between them. The CDR3 here is CAISERGGDREKLFF. The CDR3 bases are TGTGCCATCAGTGAAAGGGGGGGTGATCGGGAAAAACTGTTTTTT.

The chain combines TRBV7-3 with TRBJ2-1; D gene unclear. CDR3 length: 15 residues. Germline loops: CDR1 SGHTA, CDR2 FQGTGA. Trimming removed 10 bases from V and 4 bases from J, with 20 bases in between. The CDR3 protein is CATTGPAFDYNEQFF. CDR3 nucleotide sequence: TGTGCCACCACTGGCCCCGCATTTGATTACAATGAGCAGTTCTTC.